This T cell receptor beta chain was obtained from a study of blood T cell repertoires in COVID-19. Study details: The cDNA or gDNA used as material had been derived from T cells, B-cell-depleted T cells, or PBMCs.

Sequenced by immunoSEQ multiplex PCR; TCRdb stores in-frame clones only, minus some. The sample consists of around 150,000 clones, 87% of them appearing once. CDR1 is SGDLS, CDR2 YYNGEE, per germline. The CDR3 is made up of 15 amino acids. Trimming stripped 0 bases from V and 0 bases from J, with 10 bases between. This clone has only a few counts. What was sequenced was peripheral blood. The chain has TRBV9 and TRBJ2-7; no reliable D call. The receptor comes from a human donor in a cohort sampled during active COVID-19. In DNA, the CDR3 is TGTGCCAGCAGCGTAGGGGCAGTCGGCTCCTACGAGCAGTACTTC. Translation: CASSVGAVGSYEQYF.